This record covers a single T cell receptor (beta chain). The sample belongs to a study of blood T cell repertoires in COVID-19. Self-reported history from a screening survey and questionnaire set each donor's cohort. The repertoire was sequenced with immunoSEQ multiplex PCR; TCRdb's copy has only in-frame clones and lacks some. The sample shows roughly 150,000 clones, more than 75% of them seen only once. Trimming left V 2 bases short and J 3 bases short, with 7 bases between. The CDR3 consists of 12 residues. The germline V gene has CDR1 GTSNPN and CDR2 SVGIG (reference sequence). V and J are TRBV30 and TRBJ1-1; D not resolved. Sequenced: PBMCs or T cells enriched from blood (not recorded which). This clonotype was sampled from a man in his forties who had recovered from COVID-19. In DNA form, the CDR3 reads TGTGCCTGGAGTTTGGCAGACACTGAAGCTTTCTTT. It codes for CAWSLADTEAFF.